This T cell receptor beta chain was identified during a study of shared clonotypes between healthy human individuals. Study in general: A donor's plate count was three for CD4 naive and three for CD4 memory; CD8 naive had two and CD8 memory one.

Details on this clone: Its matching antigen is unknown.

CD45RO-negative, CCR7-selected cells formed the naive CD8 fraction, which excluded terminally differentiated effector memory CD45RA+ cells. Every subset's genomic DNA went evenly onto several immunoSEQ plates. Method: immunoSEQ multiplex PCR; TCRdb's copy keeps in-frame clones and lacks some. Of approximately 600,000 clones listed, 85% to 95% are singletons. Germline CDR1 reads SGHTS; CDR2 reads YDEGEE. Trimming took 0 bases from V and 4 from J; bases not matched to a gene: 4. The CDR3 covers 15 residues. Broader study findings: Some naive CD4 clonotypes, roughly 4.8%, turned up in common across a handful of donors. Generation of non-shared clonotypes was less probable than generation of clonotypes shared by all four donors.

V usage is TRBV5-8 and J usage is TRBJ1-3; 7 nucleotides align to TRBD1. This receptor was taken from a woman aged 25 to 45 in good health. Source material: naive CD8+ T cells sorted from blood. The CDR3 loop reads CASSLGTGDGNTIYF. CDR3 nucleotide sequence: TGTGCCAGCAGCTTGGGAACAGGGGACGGAAACACCATATATTTT.